This T cell receptor (beta chain) came from a study of shared clonotypes between healthy human individuals. A word on this clone: Its target is unknown.

How the authors handled the data: Filtering differed, since immunoSEQ gave only junction sequences and no quality scores. Generated by immunoSEQ multiplex PCR, the TCRdb table keeps only in-frame clones and is missing some. V and J calls and clone size are copied from that table; D and trimming were computed from the DNA. Among over a million clones listed, 70% to 80% were seen once. Points from the study as a whole: Rarefaction revealed incomplete sorted-subset sequencing despite large depth.

CD45RA+ naive and CD45RA-negative memory subsets were separated from CD4+ cells. The CDR3 runs to 13 residues. The V and J ends lost 1 base and 6 bases respectively, with 10 bases between them. The germline V gene has CDR1 SGDLS and CDR2 YYNGEE. This receptor was obtained from a man in his late teens or twenties in good health. The gene calls are TRBV9 and TRBJ1-2, with TRBD1 as a possible D gene (5 bases). Sequenced: memory CD4+ T cells sorted from blood. Specified subset: CD45RA-negative fraction. The CDR3 is CASSVSQGNGYTF. The CDR3 nucleotides are TGTGCCAGCAGCGTAAGCCAGGGAAATGGCTACACCTTC. The full variable domain, its missing parts supplied by reference TRBV9 and TRBJ1-2, is DSGVTQTPKHLITATGQRVTLRCSPRSGDLSVYWYQQSLDQGLQFLIQYYNGEERAKGNILERFSAQQFPDLHSELNLSSLELGDSALYFCASSVSQGNGYTFGSGTRLTVV.